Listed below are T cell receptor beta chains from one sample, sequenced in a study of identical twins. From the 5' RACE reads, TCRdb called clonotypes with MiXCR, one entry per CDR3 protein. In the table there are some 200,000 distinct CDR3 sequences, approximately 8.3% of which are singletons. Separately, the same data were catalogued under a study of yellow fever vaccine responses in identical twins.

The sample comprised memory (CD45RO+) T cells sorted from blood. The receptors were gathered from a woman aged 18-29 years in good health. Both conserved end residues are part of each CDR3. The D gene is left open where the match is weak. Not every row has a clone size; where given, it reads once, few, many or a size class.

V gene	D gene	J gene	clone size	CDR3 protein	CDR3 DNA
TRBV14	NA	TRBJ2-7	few	CASSQKQGSEQYF	TGTGCCAGCAGCCAAAAACAGGGTTCCGAGCAGTACTTC
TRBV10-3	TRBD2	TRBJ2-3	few	CAISELAGSSTDTQYF	TGTGCCATCAGTGAATTAGCGGGTTCTAGCACAGATACGCAGTATTTT
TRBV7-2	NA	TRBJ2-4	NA	CASSPRVGGGSKNIQYF	TGTGCCAGCAGCCCGAGGGTAGGGGGGGGATCCAAAAACATTCAGTACTTC
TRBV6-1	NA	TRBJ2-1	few	CASKIQGSYNEQFF	TGTGCCAGCAAGATTCAGGGCTCCTACAATGAGCAGTTCTTC
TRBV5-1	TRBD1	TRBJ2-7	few	CASSLGGDRTGEQYF	TGCGCCAGCAGCCTGGGTGGGGACAGGACTGGCGAGCAGTACTTC
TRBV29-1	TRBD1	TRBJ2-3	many	CSVKPGQRSTDTQYF	TGCAGCGTGAAGCCGGGACAGCGGAGCACAGATACGCAGTATTTT
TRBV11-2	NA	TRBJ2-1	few	CASSPEGFYNEQFF	TGTGCCAGCAGTCCGGAGGGTTTCTACAATGAGCAGTTCTTC
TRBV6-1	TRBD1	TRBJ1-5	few	CASTSNRGNQPQHF	TGTGCCAGCACCTCAAACAGGGGGAATCAGCCCCAGCATTTT
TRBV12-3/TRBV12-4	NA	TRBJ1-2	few	CASSLRTKANYGYTF	TGTGCCAGCAGCCTACGGACGAAGGCTAACTATGGCTACACCTTC
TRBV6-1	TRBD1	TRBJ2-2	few	CASSRRVPGQTNTGELFF	TGTGCCAGCAGTCGACGGGTCCCGGGACAGACGAACACCGGGGAGCTGTTTTTT
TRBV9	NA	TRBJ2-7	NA	CASSGGGAEVISEQYF	TGTGCCAGCAGCGGGGGCGGGGCGGAGGTTATTAGCGAGCAGTACTTC
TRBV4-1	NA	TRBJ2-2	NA	CASSQVDLMVYGELFF	TGCGCCAGCAGCCAAGTGGACCTTATGGTATACGGGGAGCTGTTTTTT
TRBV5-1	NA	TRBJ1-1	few	CASRGGGGLNTEAFF	TGCGCCAGCCGAGGTGGGGGGGGATTGAACACTGAAGCTTTCTTT
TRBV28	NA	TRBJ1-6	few	CASSLGGQSSYNSPLHF	TGTGCCAGCAGTTTAGGGGGCCAGAGCTCCTATAATTCACCCCTCCACTTT
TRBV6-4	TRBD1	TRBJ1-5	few	CASSDSCQGDRTRNQPQHF	TGTGCCAGCAGTGACTCGTGTCAGGGGGACAGAACCCGCAATCAGCCCCAGCATTTT
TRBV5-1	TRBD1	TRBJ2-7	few	CASRDEPGQTYEQYF	TGCGCCAGCAGAGACGAACCGGGACAGACCTACGAGCAGTACTTC
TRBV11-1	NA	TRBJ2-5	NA	CASSLVPVQETQYF	TGTGCCAGCAGCTTAGTCCCCGTCCAAGAGACCCAGTACTTC
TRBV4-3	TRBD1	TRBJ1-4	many	CASSQEFGLTGGLYEKLFF	TGCGCCAGCAGCCAAGAATTTGGGCTGACAGGGGGCTTATATGAAAAACTGTTTTTT
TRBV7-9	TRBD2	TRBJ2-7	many	CASSSGLANEQYF	TGTGCCAGCAGCTCGGGACTAGCGAACGAGCAGTACTTC
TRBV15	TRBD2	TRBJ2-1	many	CATSRDRGTTSYNEQFF	TGTGCCACCAGCAGAGATCGAGGGACTACATCCTACAATGAGCAGTTCTTC
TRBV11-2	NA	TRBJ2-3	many	CASSLGAVQRDTQYF	TGTGCCAGCAGCTTGGGAGCGGTCCAACGTGATACGCAGTATTTT
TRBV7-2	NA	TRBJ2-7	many	CASSFRYSYEQYF	TGTGCCAGCAGCTTTCGCTATTCCTACGAGCAGTACTTC
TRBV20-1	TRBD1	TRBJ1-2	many	CSAWDRDRDYGYTF	TGCAGTGCTTGGGACCGGGACAGAGACTATGGCTACACCTTC
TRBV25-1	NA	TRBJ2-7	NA	CASSETGTRTSYEQYF	TGTGCCAGCAGCGAAACCGGGACAAGGACCTCCTACGAGCAGTACTTC
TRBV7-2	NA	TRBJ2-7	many	CASSLAEGGYYEQYF	TGTGCCAGCAGCTTAGCGGAAGGGGGATACTACGAGCAGTACTTC
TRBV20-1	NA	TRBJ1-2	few	CSAGSTGGGNGYTF	TGCAGTGCTGGCTCCACTGGGGGCGGTAATGGCTACACCTTC
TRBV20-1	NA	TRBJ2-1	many	CSAKGSYNEQFF	TGCAGTGCTAAAGGTTCCTACAATGAGCAGTTCTTC
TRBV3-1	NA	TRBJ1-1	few	CASSQKKRAPGPEAFF	TGTGCCAGCAGCCAAAAAAAAAGGGCCCCAGGGCCTGAAGCTTTCTTT
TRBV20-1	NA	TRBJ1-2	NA	CSAPGSSGYTF	TGCAGTGCTCCGGGCAGTAGTGGCTACACCTTC
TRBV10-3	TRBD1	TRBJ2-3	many	CAIRPGTGMTDTQYF	TGTGCCATCAGACCCGGGACAGGGATGACAGATACGCAGTATTTT
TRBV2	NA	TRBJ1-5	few	CASGDTYQPQHF	TGTGCCAGCGGGGACACATATCAGCCCCAGCATTTT
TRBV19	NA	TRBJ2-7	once	CASSTLDLSLYEQYF	TGTGCCAGTAGTACCCTAGACCTCAGTCTCTACGAGCAGTACTTC
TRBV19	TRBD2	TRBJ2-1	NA	CASSTHGTSGSDEQFF	TGTGCCAGTAGTACCCATGGGACTAGCGGGAGTGATGAGCAGTTCTTC
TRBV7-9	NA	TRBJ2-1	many	CASSRRQSTYNEQFF	TGTGCCAGCAGCCGTAGACAAAGTACCTACAATGAGCAGTTCTTC
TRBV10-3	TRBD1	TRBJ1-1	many	CAARTGDSTEAFF	TGTGCCGCCCGCACAGGGGACTCCACTGAAGCTTTCTTT
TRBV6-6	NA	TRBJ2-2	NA	CASGRFSGELFF	TGTGCCAGCGGCCGTTTCTCCGGGGAGCTGTTTTTT
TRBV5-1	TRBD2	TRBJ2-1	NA	CASREQDPGLAGEQFF	TGCGCCAGCAGGGAACAGGACCCGGGACTAGCGGGAGAGCAGTTCTTC
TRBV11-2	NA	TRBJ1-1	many	CASSLEGGGEAFF	TGTGCCAGCAGCTTAGAGGGGGGCGGCGAAGCTTTCTTT
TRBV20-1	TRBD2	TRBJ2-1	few	CSARVRTSGSYNEQFF	TGCAGTGCTAGAGTTCGGACTAGCGGGAGTTACAATGAGCAGTTCTTC
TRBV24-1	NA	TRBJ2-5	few	CATSEPTAGKETQYF	TGTGCCACCAGTGAACCCACCGCGGGAAAGGAGACCCAGTACTTC
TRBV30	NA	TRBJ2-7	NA	CAWSVSSTYEQYF	TGTGCCTGGAGTGTATCCTCGACCTACGAGCAGTACTTC
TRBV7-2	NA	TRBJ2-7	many	CASSLALRGQYF	TGTGCCAGCAGCTTAGCGTTAAGGGGTCAGTACTTC
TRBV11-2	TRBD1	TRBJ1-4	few	CASSRTGQANEKLFF	TGTGCCAGCAGCAGAACGGGACAGGCCAATGAAAAACTGTTTTTT
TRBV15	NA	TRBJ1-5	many	CATSMTGTQPQHF	TGTGCCACCAGCATGACGGGTACTCAGCCCCAGCATTTT
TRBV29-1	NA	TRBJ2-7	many	CSVVKPTVPSYEQYF	TGCAGCGTTGTGAAACCGACAGTACCCTCCTACGAGCAGTACTTC
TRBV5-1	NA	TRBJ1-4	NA	CASSFGLDNEKLFF	TGCGCCAGCAGCTTTGGGCTTGATAATGAAAAACTGTTTTTT
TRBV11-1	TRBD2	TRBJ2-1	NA	CASSLVLGNSGHFSYNEQFF	TGTGCCAGCAGCTTAGTATTGGGGAATAGCGGGCACTTCTCCTACAATGAGCAGTTCTTC
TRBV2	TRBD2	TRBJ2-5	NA	CASTGTSGSYQETQYF	TGTGCCAGCACAGGGACTAGCGGGAGTTACCAAGAGACCCAGTACTTC
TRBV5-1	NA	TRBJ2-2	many	CASSQGFGELFF	TGCGCCAGCAGCCAGGGTTTCGGGGAGCTGTTTTTT
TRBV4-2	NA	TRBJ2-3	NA	CASSQGGDNPPDTQYF	TGTGCCAGCAGCCAGGGGGGAGATAACCCTCCAGATACGCAGTATTTT
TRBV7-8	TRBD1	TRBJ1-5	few	CASSTPQGTQPQHF	TGTGCCAGCAGCACTCCACAGGGGACTCAGCCCCAGCATTTT
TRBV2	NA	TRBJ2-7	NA	CASSERGTEYSYEQYF	TGTGCCAGCAGTGAGAGAGGGACCGAATACTCCTACGAGCAGTACTTC
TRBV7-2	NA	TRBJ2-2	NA	CASSKGGPGELFF	TGTGCCAGCAGCAAAGGAGGGCCCGGGGAGCTGTTTTTT
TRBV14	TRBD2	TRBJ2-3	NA	CASSQDRWERGAPTDTQYF	TGTGCCAGCAGCCAAGATCGATGGGAGCGGGGGGCGCCCACAGATACGCAGTATTTT
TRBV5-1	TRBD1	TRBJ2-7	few	CASSLAGRGLDEQYF	TGCGCCAGCAGCTTGGCGGGCAGGGGGCTCGACGAGCAGTACTTC